The entry below gives a single TCR beta chain sequence along with its context. The assay was immunoSEQ multiplex PCR, and TCRdb's table has in-frame clones only and misses some. The sample yields fewer than 85,000 clones, roughly 90% seen once. V dropped 0 bases and J dropped 5; count of bases not matched to a gene: 8. Germline V gene sequence: CDR1 MGHRA, CDR2 YSYEKL. This CDR3 has 16 residues. The sample originates from a study of OX40 agonist ivuxolimab in advanced cancers. Overall study: Three patients, one with hepatocellular carcinoma and two with cutaneous melanoma, responded partially.

Baseline was the first blood sampling point, followed by cycle 4 day 1 and cycle 7 day 1. The clonotype comes from an adult with an advanced solid tumor such as melanoma, head and neck, liver or kidney cancer. The J gene is TRBJ2-3, the V gene TRBV4-1, with 7 bases fitting TRBD2. The material was CD4+ or CD8+ T cells sorted from blood, obtained in a trial of the OX40 agonist ivuxolimab. CDR3 loop: CASSQEGRAAGDTQYF. CDR3 bases: TGCGCCAGCAGCCAAGAGGGGAGGGCTGCGGGAGATACGCAGTATTTT.